The clone carrying this TCR beta chain was seen a single time. Its antigen remains unidentified. Assay: immunoSEQ multiplex PCR; the TCRdb copy retains only in-frame clones and omits some. Of about 42,000 clones in the sample, about 90% were seen once. Patients who had received treatment within the previous three months were excluded. The V gene end was trimmed by 4 bases and the J gene end by 9 bases; junction bases not matched to a gene: 4. Germline V gives CDR1 MNHEY, CDR2 SVGAGI. CDR3 size: 14 residues. The data originate from a study of resident and recirculating memory T cells in vitiligo. Across the study: Samples were epidermis from two lesional and two nonlesional sites, plus PBMCs.

Notes on the study in general: Different lesions suggested infiltration by different T cell clones.

The receptor's source is a male donor with vitiligo. The V and J genes are TRBV6-5 and TRBJ1-6, with TRBD1 matching over 9 bases. The sample consisted of blood. Here the CDR3 DNA reads TGTGCCAGCAGTTGGGACAGGGCCATTTCACCCCTCCACTTT. Protein sequence: CASSWDRAISPLHF.